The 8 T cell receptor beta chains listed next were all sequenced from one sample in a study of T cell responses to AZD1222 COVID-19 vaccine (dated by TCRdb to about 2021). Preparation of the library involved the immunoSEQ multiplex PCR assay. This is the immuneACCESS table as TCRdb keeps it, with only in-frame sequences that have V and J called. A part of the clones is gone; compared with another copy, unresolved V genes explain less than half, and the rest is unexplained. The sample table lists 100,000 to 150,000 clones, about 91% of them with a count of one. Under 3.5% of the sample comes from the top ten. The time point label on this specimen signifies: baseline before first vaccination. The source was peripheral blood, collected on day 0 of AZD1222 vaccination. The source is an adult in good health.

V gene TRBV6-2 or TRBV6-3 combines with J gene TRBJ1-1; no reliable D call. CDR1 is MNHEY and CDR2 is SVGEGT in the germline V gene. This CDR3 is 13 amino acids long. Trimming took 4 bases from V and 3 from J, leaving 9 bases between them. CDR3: CASSWYGDTEAFF. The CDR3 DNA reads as TGTGCCAGCAGTTGGTACGGGGACACTGAAGCTTTCTTT.

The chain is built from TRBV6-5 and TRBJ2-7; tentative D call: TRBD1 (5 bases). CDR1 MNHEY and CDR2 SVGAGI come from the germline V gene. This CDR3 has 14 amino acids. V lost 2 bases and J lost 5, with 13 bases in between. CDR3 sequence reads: CASSYTTGYDEQYF. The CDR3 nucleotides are TGTGCCAGCAGTTACACTACAGGCTATGACGAGCAGTACTTC.

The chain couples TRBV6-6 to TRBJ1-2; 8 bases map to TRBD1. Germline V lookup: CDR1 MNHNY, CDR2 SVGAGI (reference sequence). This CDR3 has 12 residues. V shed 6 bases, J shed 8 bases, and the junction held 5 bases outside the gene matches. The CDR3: CASSTTGDGYTF. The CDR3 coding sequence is TGTGCCAGCAGCACGACAGGGGACGGCTACACCTTC.

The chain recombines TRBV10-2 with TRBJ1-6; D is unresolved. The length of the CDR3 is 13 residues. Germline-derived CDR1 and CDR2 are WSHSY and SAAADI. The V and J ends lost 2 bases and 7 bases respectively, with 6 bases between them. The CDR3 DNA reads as TGCGCCAGCAGTGAGGTGGACAATTCACCCCTCCACTTT. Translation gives CASSEVDNSPLHF.

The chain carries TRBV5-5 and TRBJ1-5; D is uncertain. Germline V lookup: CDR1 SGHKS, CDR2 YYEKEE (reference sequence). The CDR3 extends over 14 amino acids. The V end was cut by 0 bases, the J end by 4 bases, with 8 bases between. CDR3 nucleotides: TGTGCCAGCAGCTTGGCGGGCGGAAATCAGCCCCAGCATTTT. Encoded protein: CASSLAGGNQPQHF.

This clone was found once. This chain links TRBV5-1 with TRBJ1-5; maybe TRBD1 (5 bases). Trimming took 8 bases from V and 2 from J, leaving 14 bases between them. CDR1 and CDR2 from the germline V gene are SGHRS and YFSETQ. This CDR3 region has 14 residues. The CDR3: CASSRGPGNQPQHF. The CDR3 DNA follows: TGCGCCAGTAGCCGGGGACCAGGCAATCAGCCCCAGCATTTT. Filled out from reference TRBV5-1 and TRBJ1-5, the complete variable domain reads KAGVTQTPRYLIKTRGQQVTLSCSPISGHRSVSWYQQTPGQGLQFLFEYFSETQRNKGNFPGRFSGRQFSNSRSEMNVSTLELGDSALYLCASSRGPGNQPQHFGDGTRLSIL.

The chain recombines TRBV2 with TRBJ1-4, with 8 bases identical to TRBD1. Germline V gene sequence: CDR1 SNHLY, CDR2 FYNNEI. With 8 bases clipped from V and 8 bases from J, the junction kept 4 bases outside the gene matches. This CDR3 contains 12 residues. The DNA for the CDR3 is TGTGCCAGCCAGACAGGGGCGGAAAAACTGTTTTTT. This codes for CASQTGAEKLFF.

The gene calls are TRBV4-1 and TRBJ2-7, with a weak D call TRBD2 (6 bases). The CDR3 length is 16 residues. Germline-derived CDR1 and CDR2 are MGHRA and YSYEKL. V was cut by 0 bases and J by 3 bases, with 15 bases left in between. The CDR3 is CASSQEFVTRRYEQYF. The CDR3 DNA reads TGCGCCAGCAGCCAAGAGTTTGTGACTAGACGCTACGAGCAGTACTTC.